This note documents a single T cell receptor (beta chain) sequence. The data originate from a study of blood T cell repertoires in COVID-19. Study summary: Italy, Spain and the United States were the sources of the convalescent and acute COVID-19 samples. PBMCs, B-cell-depleted T cells, or T cells provided the cDNA or gDNA that made up the material.

Original methodology: Cell counts per sample came from amplifying reference gene primers. Data came from immunoSEQ multiplex PCR; TCRdb stores just in-frame clones and leaves some out. V, J and clone size are taken as reported in that table, and D and trimming were inferred from the DNA itself. The sample lists 87,000 or so clones; about 82% were seen once. Germline V gene sequence: CDR1 SGDLS, CDR2 YYNGEE. The ends lost 0 bases at V and 4 bases at J; junction bases unmatched: 6. This CDR3 comprises 16 residues. V usage is TRBV9 and J usage is TRBJ2-1, with 8 positions matching TRBD2. The material sequenced was peripheral blood. This TCR was recovered from a woman of 80 years or more in a cohort sampled during active or convalescent COVID-19. As DNA, the CDR3 is TGTGCCAGCAGCGTAGGGTCTAGCGGGTTGTACAATGAGCAGTTCTTC. Its translation is CASSVGSSGLYNEQFF.